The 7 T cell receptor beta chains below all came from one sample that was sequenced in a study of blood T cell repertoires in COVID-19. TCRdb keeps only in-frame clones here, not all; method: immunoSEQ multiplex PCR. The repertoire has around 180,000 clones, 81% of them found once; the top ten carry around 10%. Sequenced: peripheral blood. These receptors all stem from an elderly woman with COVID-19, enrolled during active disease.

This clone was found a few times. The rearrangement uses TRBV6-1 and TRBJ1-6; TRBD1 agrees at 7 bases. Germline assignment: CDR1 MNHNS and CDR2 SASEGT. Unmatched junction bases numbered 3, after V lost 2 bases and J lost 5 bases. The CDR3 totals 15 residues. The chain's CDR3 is CASSELGQNNSPLHF. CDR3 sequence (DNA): TGTGCCAGCAGTGAATTGGGACAGAATAATTCACCCCTCCACTTT.

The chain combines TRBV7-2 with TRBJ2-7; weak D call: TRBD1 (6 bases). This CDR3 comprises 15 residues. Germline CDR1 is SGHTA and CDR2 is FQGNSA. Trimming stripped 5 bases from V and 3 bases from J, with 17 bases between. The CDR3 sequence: CASSPGQPGSYEQYF. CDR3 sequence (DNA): TGTGCCAGCAGCCCGGGACAACCAGGGAGCTACGAGCAGTACTTC.

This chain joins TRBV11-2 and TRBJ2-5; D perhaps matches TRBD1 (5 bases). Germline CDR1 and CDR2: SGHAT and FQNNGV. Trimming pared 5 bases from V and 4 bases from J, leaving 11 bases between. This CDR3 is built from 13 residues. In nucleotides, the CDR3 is TGTGCCAGCAGCCCTCGTAGGGGAGAGACCCAGTACTTC. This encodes CASSPRRGETQYF.

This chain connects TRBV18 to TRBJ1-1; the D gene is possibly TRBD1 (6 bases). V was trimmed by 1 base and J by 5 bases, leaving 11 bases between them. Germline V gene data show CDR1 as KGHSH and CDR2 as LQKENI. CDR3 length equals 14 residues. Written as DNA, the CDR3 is TGTGCCAGCTCACCACAAGGACAGCGGACTGAAGCTTTCTTT. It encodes CASSPQGQRTEAFF.

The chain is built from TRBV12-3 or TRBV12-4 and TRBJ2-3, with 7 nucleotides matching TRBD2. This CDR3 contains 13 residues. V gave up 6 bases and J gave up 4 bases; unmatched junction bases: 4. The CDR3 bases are TGTGCCAGCAGCCACCGGGGGGCAGATACGCAGTATTTT. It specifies CASSHRGADTQYF.

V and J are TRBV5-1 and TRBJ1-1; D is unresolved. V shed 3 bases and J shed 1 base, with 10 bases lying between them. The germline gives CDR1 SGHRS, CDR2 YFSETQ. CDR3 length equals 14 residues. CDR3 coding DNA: TGCGCCAGCAGCTCCCACACAGAGAACACTGAAGCTTTCTTT. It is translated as CASSSHTENTEAFF.

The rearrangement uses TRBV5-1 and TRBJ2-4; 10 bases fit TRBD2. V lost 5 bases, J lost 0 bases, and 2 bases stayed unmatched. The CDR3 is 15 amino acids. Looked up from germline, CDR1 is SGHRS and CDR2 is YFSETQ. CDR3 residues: CASRLAGVAKNIQYF. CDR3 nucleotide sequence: TGCGCCAGCAGGCTAGCGGGAGTAGCCAAAAACATTCAGTACTTC.